A single sample gave rise to the 30 T cell receptor beta chains below, sequenced in a study of monozygotic twins with inflammatory bowel disease. From the 5' RACE reads, TCRdb lists one entry per CDR3 protein and no DNA. This listing includes some 90,000 distinct CDR3 sequences. The source material was blood. Receptor source: a human donor with ulcerative colitis or Crohn's disease, or a healthy co-twin of an affected twin (not recorded which).

The rearrangement uses TRBV20-1 and TRBJ1-5; the D call of TRBD1 rests on TCRdb alone, since no DNA is present to check it. The CDR3 is made up of 15 amino acids. Germline lookup yields CDR1 DFQATT and CDR2 SNEGSKA (reference sequence). CDR3 amino acids: CSARGLGTVNQPQHF.

The rearrangement joins TRBV10-3 to TRBJ1-2; TCRdb outputs TRBD1, but without DNA this stays unchecked. This CDR3 is 12 amino acids long. Germline V CDR1 and CDR2: ENHRY, SYGVKD. The CDR3 sequence: CATRQGTYGYTF.

This chain uses TRBV5-6 with TRBJ1-2. The CDR3 length is 12 residues. The germline gives CDR1 SGHDT, CDR2 YYEEEE. CDR3 residues: CASRAVGYGYTF.

The chain recombines TRBV5-4 with TRBJ2-1. The CDR3 has 15 residues. Germline V gene lookup returns CDR1 SGHNT and CDR2 YYREEE (reference sequence). Here the CDR3 reads CASSLVLEAKDEQFF.

This CDR3 is CASSPVGGGANYGYTF. The genes are TRBV3-1 and TRBJ1-2; TCRdb's D gene call, TRBD1, goes unchecked for lack of DNA. This CDR3 comprises 16 residues. Per the germline V gene, CDR1 is LGHDT and CDR2 is YNNKEL (reference sequence).

The chain is built from TRBV18 and TRBJ1-4; TCRdb reports TRBD1, a call that lacks DNA to check it against. Germline V gene data show CDR1 as KGHSH and CDR2 as LQKENI. The CDR3 totals 15 residues. CDR3 region: CASSPGTGWNEKLFF.

The genes are TRBV7-8 and TRBJ2-3; TCRdb indicates TRBD2, and absent DNA this call remains unverified. This CDR3 is built from 16 residues. In germline, CDR1 is SGHVS, CDR2 FQNEAQ. The CDR3 sequence: CASSPRTSGDTDTQYF.

The chain carries TRBV6-5 and TRBJ1-6; as DNA is missing, the TRBD1 call by TCRdb cannot be tested. This CDR3 region has 16 residues. CDR1 and CDR2 from the germline V gene are MNHEY and SVGAGI. CDR3 residues: CASSSFRGAGNSPLHF.

The V call is TRBV11-2, the J call TRBJ2-6; TCRdb's D call of TRBD1 is untestable without DNA. CDR1 is SGHAT and CDR2 is FQNNGV in the germline V gene. This CDR3 has 15 residues. The CDR3 region is CASSRGVSGANVLTF.

The V gene is TRBV12-3 or TRBV12-4, the J gene TRBJ2-1; TCRdb picks TRBD1, but there is no DNA to check that call. The CDR3 consists of 15 residues. The CDR3 is CASSLQGALHNEQFF.

The CDR3 here is CASKLGTVNTGELFF. The chain links TRBV5-6 to TRBJ2-2; TCRdb calls TRBD1, which cannot be checked without DNA. CDR1 and CDR2 (germline): SGHDT, YYEEEE. The CDR3 consists of 15 residues.

This chain uses TRBV13 with TRBJ2-7; TCRdb names TRBD2, which stays unverified in the absence of DNA. The germline V gene has CDR1 PRHDT and CDR2 FYEKMQ (reference sequence). The length of the CDR3 is 18 residues. CDR3 residues: CASSPGTSGGASSYEQYF.

The rearrangement links TRBV5-1 to TRBJ2-2; TCRdb's D gene call, TRBD1, goes unchecked for lack of DNA. The length of the CDR3 is 15 residues. Per the germline V gene, CDR1 is SGHRS and CDR2 is YFSETQ. CDR3 loop: CASSSHDSNTGELFF.

The chain recombines TRBV2 with TRBJ2-1. This CDR3 is 11 amino acids long. Germline CDR1 reads SNHLY; CDR2 reads FYNNEI. CDR3 amino acids: CASLDVGEQFF.

The chain uses TRBV19 and TRBJ1-2; lacking DNA, the TRBD1 call made by TCRdb goes unchecked. Per the germline V gene, CDR1 is LNHDA and CDR2 is SQIVND (reference sequence). The CDR3 length is 13 residues. The CDR3 here is CASSIAGLYGYTF.

The chain joins TRBV4-2 to TRBJ2-1; the D call from TCRdb, TRBD2, cannot be confirmed without DNA. CDR1 is LGHNA, CDR2 YNFKEQ, per germline. This CDR3 has 18 residues. The CDR3 sequence is CASSQDFLGLPSGNEQFF.

The chain has TRBV4-2 and TRBJ2-2; with no DNA, the TCRdb D assignment of TRBD1 cannot be verified. The length of the CDR3 is 16 residues. Germline values: CDR1 LGHNA, CDR2 YNFKEQ. The chain's CDR3 is CASSQGHWGDTGELFF.

The chain is built from TRBV29-1 and TRBJ2-5; the D call from TCRdb, TRBD1, cannot be confirmed without DNA. CDR1 is SQVTM, CDR2 ANQGSEA, per germline. The CDR3 runs 15 residues. Here the CDR3 reads CSVDKGQSHGETQYF.

The CDR3 protein is CASSGHVRSSYSGANVLTF. The chain recombines TRBV7-9 with TRBJ2-6; the D call of TRBD1 rests on TCRdb alone, since no DNA is present to check it. The CDR3 has 19 amino acids. Germline CDR1 reads SEHNR; CDR2 reads FQNEAQ (reference sequence).

CDR3 sequence: CATSPGQGLYEQYF. The chain carries TRBV15 and TRBJ2-7; there is no DNA to check the TCRdb D call of TRBD1. This CDR3 has 14 residues. Germline-derived CDR1 and CDR2 are LNHNV and YYDKDF (reference sequence). The variable domain in full, with the rest retrieved from reference TRBV15 and TRBJ2-7, is DAMVIQNPRYQVTQFGKPVTLSCSQTLNHNVMYWYQQKSSQAPKLLFHYYDKDFNNEADTPDNFQSRRPNTSFCFLDIRSPGLGDTAMYLCATSPGQGLYEQYFGPGTRLTVT.

The chain is built from TRBV5-1 and TRBJ2-1; the TRBD2 assignment by TCRdb is unverifiable without DNA. Germline CDR1 is SGHRS and CDR2 is YFSETQ. The CDR3 is 15 amino acids. CDR3 region: CASSFIAAPGNEQFF.

The rearrangement uses TRBV5-1 and TRBJ2-5; the D call of TRBD2 rests on TCRdb alone, since no DNA is present to check it. Germline V CDR1 and CDR2: SGHRS, YFSETQ. This CDR3 contains 15 residues. The CDR3 spells CASSLDGLVFSTQYF.

The chain couples TRBV4-1 to TRBJ1-5; checking the TCRdb D call of TRBD1 is not possible without DNA. The germline V gene has CDR1 MGHRA and CDR2 YSYEKL. This CDR3 spans 16 amino acids. The CDR3 sequence is CASSQEGGAGNQPQHF.

The V call is TRBV10-3, the J call TRBJ2-1; TCRdb names TRBD1, which stays unverified in the absence of DNA. Germline CDR1 and CDR2: ENHRY and SYGVKD. The CDR3 runs to 13 residues. The CDR3 protein is CAISATGPNEQFF.

The chain is built from TRBV20-1 and TRBJ1-2. The germline gives CDR1 DFQATT, CDR2 SNEGSKA (reference sequence). This CDR3 spans 12 amino acids. CDR3: CSAADGAYGYTF.

The rearrangement links TRBV6-5 to TRBJ2-5; absent DNA, TCRdb's TRBD1 call cannot be checked. This CDR3 contains 13 residues. The V gene's germline CDR1 is MNHEY and CDR2 SVGAGI. CDR3 residues: CASSLDREETQYF.

The rearrangement joins TRBV7-9 to TRBJ2-1; the D gene TCRdb calls, TRBD1, cannot be checked with no DNA. Germline values: CDR1 SEHNR, CDR2 FQNEAQ (reference sequence). CDR3 length: 15 residues. The CDR3 loop is CASSRQGAFYNEQFF.

The chain employs TRBV7-9 and TRBJ1-1; TCRdb indicates TRBD1, and absent DNA this call remains unverified. This CDR3 has 13 amino acids. The germline V gene has CDR1 SEHNR and CDR2 FQNEAQ (reference sequence). The CDR3 protein is CATVYRGTTEAFF. The full variable domain, completed using reference TRBV7-9 and TRBJ1-1, is DTGVSQNPRHKITKRGQNVTFRCDPISEHNRLYWYRQTLGQGPEFLTYFQNEAQLEKSRLLSDRFSAERPKGSFSTLEIQRTEQGDSAMYLCATVYRGTTEAFFGQGTRLTVV.

J is TRBJ1-5 and V is TRBV20-1. Per the germline V gene, CDR1 is DFQATT and CDR2 is SNEGSKA (reference sequence). The CDR3 extends over 14 amino acids. The CDR3 loop reads CSARDPSRQGPGHF.

The genes are TRBV7-8 and TRBJ2-2; the TCRdb call, TRBD1, lacks DNA for checking. The germline gives CDR1 SGHVS, CDR2 FQNEAQ. The length of the CDR3 is 17 residues. The CDR3 reads CASSLAQGQLNTGELFF.